These 26 T cell receptor beta chains were sequenced from one sample in a study of blood T cell repertoires in COVID-19. Repertoires were generated with immunoSEQ multiplex PCR, while TCRdb's copy carries only in-frame clones and drops some. The sample comprises about 17,000 clones, roughly 87% of which are singletons, and less than 20% rests with the top ten. The source material was peripheral blood. The receptors were gathered from a man over 45 with active COVID-19.

The DNA for the CDR3 is TGCGCCAGCAGCCTGAGTTTGGAGACCCAGTACTTC. It yields the protein CASSLSLETQYF. V gene TRBV5-1 combines with J gene TRBJ2-5; D gene unclear. Germline-derived CDR1 and CDR2 are SGHRS and YFSETQ. V was clipped by 4 bases and J by 5 bases, with 9 bases between them. The CDR3 sequence is 12 residues long.

The V and J genes are TRBV18 and TRBJ1-1; 8 nucleotides agree with TRBD1. Germline loops: CDR1 KGHSH, CDR2 LQKENI. Losses at the gene ends were 3 bases for V and 10 bases for J; bases not matched to a gene: 10. This CDR3 has 14 residues. Here the CDR3 reads CASSPDGRGPGAFF. The CDR3 DNA reads as TGTGCCAGCTCACCCGATGGCAGGGGGCCGGGAGCTTTCTTT.

The V gene is TRBV25-1, the J gene TRBJ2-1; 7 bases line up with TRBD2. The CDR3 consists of 15 residues. Losses at the gene ends were 1 base for V and 1 base for J; bases not matched to a gene: 1. Germline V lookup: CDR1 MGHDK, CDR2 SYGVNS. CDR3 bases: TGTGCCAGCAGTGAATGGGGGGGTTCCTACAATGAGCAGTTCTTC. It encodes CASSEWGGSYNEQFF.

Worth noting for this clone: One end of the junction varies from germline; a read error may be responsible. The V call is TRBV7-9, the J call TRBJ2-2; 11 positions agree with TRBD2. The CDR3 loop spans 15 amino acids. Germline V gene lookup returns CDR1 SEHNR and CDR2 FQNEAQ (reference sequence). The CDR3 sequence is CASSVAGGYTGELFF. CDR3 coding DNA: TGTGCCAGCAGCGTAGCGGGAGGGTACACCGGGGAGCTGTTTTTT.

V gene TRBV7-8 combines with J gene TRBJ1-2; TRBD1 might be the D (5 bases). Germline CDR1 reads SGHVS; CDR2 reads FQNEAQ. The CDR3 has 15 residues. V shed 5 bases and J shed 4 bases, with 17 bases lying between them. The CDR3 bases are TGTGCCAGCAGCCCCCGTTCCAGGGCTTCCTATGGCTACACCTTC. This sequence encodes CASSPRSRASYGYTF.

V and J are TRBV19 and TRBJ1-1, with D perhaps matching TRBD1 (6 bases). The CDR3 sequence is 14 residues long. Trimming pared 7 bases from V and 1 base from J, leaving 13 bases between. The V gene's germline CDR1 is LNHDA and CDR2 SQIVND (reference sequence). In DNA, the CDR3 is TGTGCCAGTACCCAGGGGACGGGGAACACTGAAGCTTTCTTT. This sequence encodes CASTQGTGNTEAFF.

This clone was seen a single time. The genes are TRBV13 and TRBJ2-2; D ambiguous. This CDR3 has 13 amino acids. Germline V CDR1 and CDR2: PRHDT, FYEKMQ (reference sequence). The germline V and J ends were trimmed by 5 bases and 4 bases, with 8 bases remaining between them. The DNA for the CDR3 is TGTGCCAGCAGCCCGAGAGGCACCGGGGAGCTGTTTTTT. It is translated as CASSPRGTGELFF.

This sequence joins TRBV18 and TRBJ1-2; 7 nucleotides line up with TRBD1. The germline gives CDR1 KGHSH, CDR2 LQKENI. The trim removed 3 bases at V and 7 bases at J, leaving 8 bases unmatched. The CDR3 is 14 amino acids. The CDR3 region has the DNA TGTGCCAGCTCACCCGGACAGGAGACTGGTGGCTACACCTTC. This codes for CASSPGQETGGYTF.

The rearrangement links TRBV28 to TRBJ1-5; D perhaps matches TRBD1 (5 bases). The CDR3 sequence is 14 residues long. Germline CDR1 and CDR2: MDHEN and SYDVKM. V was shortened by 5 bases and J by 7 bases, with 15 bases between the two germline ends. CDR3: CASSLSGGDQPQHF. CDR3 bases: TGTGCCAGCAGTCTCTCTGGGGGGGACCAGCCCCAGCATTTT.

The genes are TRBV24-1 and TRBJ2-5; 9 bases are a match to TRBD2. Germline V lookup: CDR1 KGHDR, CDR2 SFDVKD. The CDR3 is made up of 16 amino acids. V shed 2 bases, J shed 5 bases, and the junction held 8 bases outside the gene matches. As DNA, the CDR3 is TGTGCCACCAGTGATTGGGCTAGCGGGATGAAGGAGACCCAGTACTTC. Translating it yields CATSDWASGMKETQYF.

Here the CDR3 DNA reads TGCGCCAGCAGCACCTCCCCCGGGTTCACCGGGGAGCTGTTTTTT. Translating it yields CASSTSPGFTGELFF. This sequence joins TRBV5-1 and TRBJ2-2; no clear D gene. Per germline, CDR1 SGHRS and CDR2 YFSETQ. The CDR3 covers 15 residues. Trimming cost V 4 bases and J 4 bases, with 14 bases left between them.

The rearrangement joins TRBV11-3 to TRBJ2-1, with 8 bases identical to TRBD1. The germline CDR1 and CDR2 sequences are SGHNT and YENEEA. The CDR3 has 17 amino acids. The trim removed 4 bases at V and 5 bases at J, leaving 13 bases unmatched. CDR3 protein: CASSSDGVGTGNNEQFF. DNA of the CDR3: TGTGCCAGCAGCTCTGACGGGGTGGGGACAGGCAACAATGAGCAGTTCTTC.

The J gene is TRBJ1-4, the V gene TRBV19; 8 nucleotides match TRBD1. CDR3 length: 14 amino acids. Germline lookup yields CDR1 LNHDA and CDR2 SQIVND (reference sequence). J was trimmed by 5 bases and V by 3 bases; bases with no gene match: 2. The CDR3 loop is CASSMGQVNEKLFF. CDR3 coding DNA: TGTGCCAGTAGTATGGGACAGGTGAATGAAAAACTGTTTTTT.

The chain uses TRBV15 and TRBJ2-1, with D possibly being TRBD1 (5 bases). The CDR3 spans 13 residues. The germline V and J ends were trimmed by 1 base and 7 bases, with 8 bases remaining between them. Germline CDR1 LNHNV, CDR2 YYDKDF (reference sequence). The CDR3 sequence is CATSRGTQNEQFF. The CDR3 bases are TGTGCCACCAGCAGAGGGACACAAAATGAGCAGTTCTTC.

The rearrangement uses TRBV6-1 and TRBJ2-1; 11 bases match TRBD2. Losses at the gene ends were 0 bases for V and 4 bases for J; bases not matched to a gene: 8. The CDR3 has 18 amino acids. Germline V lookup: CDR1 MNHNS, CDR2 SASEGT. CDR3 nucleotides: TGTGCCAGCAGTGAAGCCGGAGTAGCGGGAGGGTATTACAATGAGCAGTTCTTC. This translates into CASSEAGVAGGYYNEQFF.

This chain uses TRBV29-1 with TRBJ2-7; 8 bases agree with TRBD2. The CDR3 runs 13 residues. Germline V gives CDR1 SQVTM, CDR2 ANQGSEA. With V trimmed by 4 bases and J by 0 bases, 2 bases remained unmatched. The CDR3 protein is CSVVAGSSYEQYF. The CDR3 nucleotides are TGCAGCGTTGTAGCGGGGAGCTCCTACGAGCAGTACTTC.

V usage is TRBV19 and J usage is TRBJ1-2, with D perhaps TRBD1 (5 bases). Germline V CDR1 and CDR2: LNHDA, SQIVND (reference sequence). The CDR3 has 17 amino acids. The ends were cut back, 3 bases at V and 3 bases at J, with 20 bases in the middle. The CDR3 region has the DNA TGTGCCAGTAGTATTCGCCTCCGACAGTTTAAAGACTATGGCTACACCTTC. As protein: CASSIRLRQFKDYGYTF.

The chain has TRBV11-3 and TRBJ2-7; possible D gene TRBD2, 5 bases. Per germline, CDR1 SGHNT and CDR2 YENEEA. V shed 0 bases and J shed 12 bases, with 12 bases lying between them. CDR3 length equals 12 residues. Here the CDR3 reads CASSLDRGKGYF. The CDR3, as DNA: TGTGCCAGCAGCTTAGATCGGGGAAAAGGGTACTTC.

CDR3 nucleotides: TGTGCCAGCAGCCAGAGGACTAGCGGCTTCAATGAGCAGTTCTTC. It codes for CASSQRTSGFNEQFF. This sequence joins TRBV7-9 and TRBJ2-1; 10 bases are shared with TRBD2. Per germline, CDR1 SEHNR and CDR2 FQNEAQ (reference sequence). This CDR3 spans 15 amino acids. V dropped 5 bases and J dropped 6; count of bases not matched to a gene: 7.

The chain recombines TRBV18 with TRBJ2-1, with D maybe TRBD2 (6 bases). Germline CDR1 reads KGHSH; CDR2 reads LQKENI. The CDR3 has 11 residues. Trimming removed 4 bases at V and 8 bases at J, with 6 bases between. The CDR3, as DNA: TGTGCCAGCTCACGGAGGGATGAGCAGTTCTTC. Translating it yields CASSRRDEQFF.

The rearrangement links TRBV12-3 or TRBV12-4 to TRBJ1-2, with D tentatively TRBD1 (6 bases). This CDR3 contains 11 residues. The V and J ends lost 5 bases and 7 bases respectively, with 8 bases between them. As DNA, the CDR3 is TGTGCCAGCAGTACAGGGTCTGGCTACACCTTC. It yields the protein CASSTGSGYTF.

V is TRBV7-2 and J is TRBJ1-3, with TRBD1 identical over 7 bases. Germline CDR1 reads SGHTA; CDR2 reads FQGNSA. This CDR3 region has 16 residues. After removal of 3 bases from V and 4 bases from J, the junction contained 9 bases not matched to a gene. CDR3 DNA: TGTGCCAGCAGCTTCTACAGGGGATTCTACGGAAACACCATATATTTT. It specifies CASSFYRGFYGNTIYF.

The V call is TRBV18, the J call TRBJ2-5; 8 positions match TRBD1. In germline, CDR1 is KGHSH, CDR2 LQKENI. Trimming took 3 bases from V and 2 from J; bases not matched to a gene: 8. This CDR3 has 16 residues. The CDR3 spells CASSPTIGQGQETQYF. The CDR3 DNA reads TGTGCCAGCTCACCCACAATTGGACAGGGACAAGAGACCCAGTACTTC.

J is TRBJ1-1 and V is TRBV10-3; 7 bases are shared with TRBD1. Germline V CDR1 and CDR2: ENHRY, SYGVKD. V shed 4 bases and J 1 base; nucleotides not matched to a gene: 6. CDR3 length: 15 residues. CDR3 DNA: TGTGCCATCAGTGCCCTACAGGGGCAGAACACTGAAGCTTTCTTT. This translates into CAISALQGQNTEAFF.

The chain combines TRBV24-1 with TRBJ1-2; TRBD1 aligns across 10 bases. V lost 4 bases to trimming and J lost 4 bases; unmatched junction nucleotides: 5. Per germline, CDR1 KGHDR and CDR2 SFDVKD. This CDR3 has 15 residues. For the CDR3, the DNA is TGTGCCACCAGTGACTGGACAGGGGGATCCTATGGCTACACCTTC. Translating gives CATSDWTGGSYGYTF.

The genes are TRBV19 and TRBJ1-3; D not certain. The V end lost 4 bases, the J end lost 5 bases, and 9 bases lay between the germline ends. The CDR3 is 13 residues long. Germline values: CDR1 LNHDA, CDR2 SQIVND (reference sequence). CDR3 region: CASSTSGRNTIYF. CDR3 in DNA: TGTGCCAGTAGTACCTCCGGGAGAAACACCATATATTTT.